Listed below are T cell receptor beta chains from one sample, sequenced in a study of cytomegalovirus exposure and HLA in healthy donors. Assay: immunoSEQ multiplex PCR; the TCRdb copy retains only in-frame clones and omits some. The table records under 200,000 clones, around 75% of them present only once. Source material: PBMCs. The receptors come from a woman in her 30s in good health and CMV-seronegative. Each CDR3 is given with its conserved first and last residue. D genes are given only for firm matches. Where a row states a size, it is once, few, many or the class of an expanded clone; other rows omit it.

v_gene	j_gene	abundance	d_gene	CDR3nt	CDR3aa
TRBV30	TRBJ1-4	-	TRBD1	TGTGCCTGGAGTCAAGGGACAGGGCCCGAAAAACTGTTTTTT	CAWSQGTGPEKLFF
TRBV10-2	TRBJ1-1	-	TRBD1	TGCGCCAGCAGCAAGCGACAGGGAGAAACTGAAGCTTTCTTT	CASSKRQGETEAFF
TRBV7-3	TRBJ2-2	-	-	TGTGCCAGCAGCCCTGGGAGAGCCGTAAACACCGGGGAGCTGTTTTTT	CASSPGRAVNTGELFF
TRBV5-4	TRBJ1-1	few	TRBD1	TGTGCCAGCAGCCACCCCGACAGGGTTTCCACTGAAGCTTTCTTT	CASSHPDRVSTEAFF
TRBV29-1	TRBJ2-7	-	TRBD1	TGCAGCGTAGAGAAGGGGGCACGCGAGCAGTACTTC	CSVEKGAREQYF
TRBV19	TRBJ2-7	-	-	TGTGCCAGTAGTGACAAGTCGGTTTACTACGAGCAGTACTTC	CASSDKSVYYEQYF
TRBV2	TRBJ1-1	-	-	TGTGCCAGCAGCCCCATACAGGGCCGGAACACTGAAGCTTTCTTT	CASSPIQGRNTEAFF
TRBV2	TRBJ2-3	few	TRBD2	TGTGCCAGCAGCCCCCGGGACTACACAGATACGCAGTATTTT	CASSPRDYTDTQYF
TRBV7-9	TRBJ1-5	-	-	TGTGCCAGCAGCTTAGAAGCGAGTCAGCCCCAGCATTTT	CASSLEASQPQHF
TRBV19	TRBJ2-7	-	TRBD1	TGTGCCAGTAGTATAGATGGACAGGGCACCTACGAGCAGTACTTC	CASSIDGQGTYEQYF
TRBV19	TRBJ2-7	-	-	TGTGCCAGTAGTATGGAGGCTAGCTACGAGCAGTACTTC	CASSMEASYEQYF
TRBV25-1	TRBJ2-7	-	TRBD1	TGTGCCAGCAGTCCACAGGGGGCAACCTACGAGCAGTACTTC	CASSPQGATYEQYF